The clone carrying this TCR beta chain was counted only a few times. The data were obtained in a study of CD8+ T cells in alopecia areata. As the sequencing template, cDNA was produced by extracting RNA and reverse transcribing it. Repertoires were generated with immunoSEQ multiplex PCR, while TCRdb's copy carries only in-frame clones and drops some. The repertoire holds about 200,000 clones, with roughly 57% as singletons. Germline CDR1 and CDR2: MDHEN and SYDVKM. V lost 5 bases and J lost 5, with 12 bases in between. The CDR3 runs to 13 residues. The TCR was taken from a human donor with alopecia areata. The chain is built from TRBV28 and TRBJ1-2; D is undetermined. This sample comprised CD4+ T cells sorted from blood, obtained at week 0. DNA of the CDR3: TGTGCCAGCAGTGCGGGCGGGTGGTATGGCTACACCTTC. Protein: CASSAGGWYGYTF.